Sequencing of this T cell receptor (beta chain) was carried out in a study of cytomegalovirus exposure and HLA in healthy donors. At the level of the study: Out of 398 genotyped donors, around 80% belonged to the Caucasian-associated ancestry cluster.

The germline V and J ends were trimmed by 4 bases and 0 bases, with 6 bases remaining between them. The CDR3 is 13 amino acids. The germline gives CDR1 LNHNV, CDR2 YYDKDF (reference sequence). PCR involved 60 Vbeta and 13 Jbeta primers. Repertoires were generated with immunoSEQ multiplex PCR, while TCRdb's copy carries only in-frame clones and drops some. This table holds 50,000 to 65,000 clones, more than 70% found once. The chain is built from TRBV15 and TRBJ1-1; no firm D call. Sequencing input: PBMCs. This clonotype was sampled from a man aged 45-65 years in good health and CMV-seropositive. CDR3 residues: CATSTVLNTEAFF. As DNA, the CDR3 is TGTGCCACCAGCACAGTTTTGAACACTGAAGCTTTCTTT.